This entry features one T cell receptor (beta chain) sequence. The assay was immunoSEQ multiplex PCR, and TCRdb's table has in-frame clones only and misses some. The sample consists of a few hundred thousand clones, under 85% of them appearing once. The data belong to a study of blood T cell repertoires in COVID-19. Looked up from germline, CDR1 is SGHAT and CDR2 is FQNNGV. V lost 4 bases, J lost 1 base, and 11 bases lay in between. This CDR3 comprises 14 residues. This chain joins TRBV11-2 and TRBJ2-7; D is possibly TRBD2 (5 bases). The clonotype originates from a woman aged 45-65 years who had recovered from COVID-19. The sample was PBMCs or T cells enriched from blood (not recorded which). CDR3 region: CASSSGLQSYEQYF. CDR3 sequence (DNA): TGTGCCAGCAGCTCCGGACTCCAGTCCTACGAGCAGTACTTC.